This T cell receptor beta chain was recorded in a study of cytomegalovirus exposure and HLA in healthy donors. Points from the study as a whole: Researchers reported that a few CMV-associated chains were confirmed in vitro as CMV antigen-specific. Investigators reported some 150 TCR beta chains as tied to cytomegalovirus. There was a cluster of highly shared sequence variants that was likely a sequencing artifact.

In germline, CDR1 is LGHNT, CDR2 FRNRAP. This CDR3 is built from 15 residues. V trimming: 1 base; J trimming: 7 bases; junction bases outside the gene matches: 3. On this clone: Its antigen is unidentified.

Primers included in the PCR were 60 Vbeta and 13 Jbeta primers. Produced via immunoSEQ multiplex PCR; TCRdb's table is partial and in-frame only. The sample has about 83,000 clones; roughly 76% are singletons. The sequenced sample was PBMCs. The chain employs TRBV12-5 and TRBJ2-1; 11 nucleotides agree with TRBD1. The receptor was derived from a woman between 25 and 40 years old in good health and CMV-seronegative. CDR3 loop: CASGLGGQGGNEQFF. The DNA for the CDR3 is TGTGCTAGTGGTTTGGGGGGACAGGGGGGAAATGAGCAGTTCTTC.